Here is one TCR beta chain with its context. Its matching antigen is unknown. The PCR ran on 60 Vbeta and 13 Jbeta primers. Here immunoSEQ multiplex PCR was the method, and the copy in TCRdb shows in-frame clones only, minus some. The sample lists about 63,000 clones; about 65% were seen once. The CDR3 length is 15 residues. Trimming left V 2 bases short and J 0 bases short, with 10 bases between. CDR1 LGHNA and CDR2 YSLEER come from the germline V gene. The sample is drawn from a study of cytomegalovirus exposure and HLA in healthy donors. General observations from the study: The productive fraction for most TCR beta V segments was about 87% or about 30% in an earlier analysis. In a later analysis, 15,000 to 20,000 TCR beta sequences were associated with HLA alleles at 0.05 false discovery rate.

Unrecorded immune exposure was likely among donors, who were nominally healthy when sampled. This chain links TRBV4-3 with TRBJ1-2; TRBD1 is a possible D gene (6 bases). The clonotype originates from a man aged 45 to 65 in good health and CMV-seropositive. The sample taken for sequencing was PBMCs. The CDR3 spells CASSQSGAANYGYTF. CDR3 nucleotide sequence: TGCGCCAGCAGCCAATCAGGGGCCGCTAACTATGGCTACACCTTC.